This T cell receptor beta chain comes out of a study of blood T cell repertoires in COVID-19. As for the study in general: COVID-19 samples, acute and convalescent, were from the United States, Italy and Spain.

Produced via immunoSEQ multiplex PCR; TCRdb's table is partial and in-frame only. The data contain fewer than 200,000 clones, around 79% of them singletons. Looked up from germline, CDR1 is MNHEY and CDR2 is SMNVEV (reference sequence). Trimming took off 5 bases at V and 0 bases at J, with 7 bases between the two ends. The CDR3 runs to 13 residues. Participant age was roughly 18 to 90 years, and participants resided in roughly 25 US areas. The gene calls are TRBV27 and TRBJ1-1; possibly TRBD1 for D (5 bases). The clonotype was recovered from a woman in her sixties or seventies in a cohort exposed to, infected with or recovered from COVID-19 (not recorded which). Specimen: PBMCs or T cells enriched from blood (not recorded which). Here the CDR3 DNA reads TGTGCCAGCAGTAAACAGGTGAACACTGAAGCTTTCTTT. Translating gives CASSKQVNTEAFF.